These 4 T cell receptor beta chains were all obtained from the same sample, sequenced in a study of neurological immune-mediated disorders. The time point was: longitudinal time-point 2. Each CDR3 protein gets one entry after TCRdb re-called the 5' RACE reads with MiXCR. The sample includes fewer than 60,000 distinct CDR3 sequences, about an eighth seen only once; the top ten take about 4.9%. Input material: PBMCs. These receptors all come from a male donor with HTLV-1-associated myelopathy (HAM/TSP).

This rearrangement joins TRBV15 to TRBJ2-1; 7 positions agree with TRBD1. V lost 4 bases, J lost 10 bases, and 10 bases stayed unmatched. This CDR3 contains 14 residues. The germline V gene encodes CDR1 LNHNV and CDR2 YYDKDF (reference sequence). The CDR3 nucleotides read TGTGCCACCAGCACCGAGAAGGGGGCGTTCGAGCAGTTCTTC. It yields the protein CATSTEKGAFEQFF.

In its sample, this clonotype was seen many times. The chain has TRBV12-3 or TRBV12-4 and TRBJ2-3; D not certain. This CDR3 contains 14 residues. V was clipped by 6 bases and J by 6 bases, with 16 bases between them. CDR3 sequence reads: CASSNQALRDTQYF. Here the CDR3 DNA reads TGTGCCAGCAGCAATCAAGCTTTGAGGGATACGCAGTATTTT.

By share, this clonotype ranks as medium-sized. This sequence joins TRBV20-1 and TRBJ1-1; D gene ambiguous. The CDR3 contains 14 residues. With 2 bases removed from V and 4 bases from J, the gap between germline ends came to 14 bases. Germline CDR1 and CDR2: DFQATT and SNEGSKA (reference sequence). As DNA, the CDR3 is TGCAGTGCTAGAACCCCCGAGGGCAGCACTGAAGCTTTCTTT. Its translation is CSARTPEGSTEAFF.

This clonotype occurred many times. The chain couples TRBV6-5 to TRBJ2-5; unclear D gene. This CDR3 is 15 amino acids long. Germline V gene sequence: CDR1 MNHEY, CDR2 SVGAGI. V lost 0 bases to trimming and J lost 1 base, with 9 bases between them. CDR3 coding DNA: TGTGCCAGCAGTTACTCAGGAGTCGGCCAAGAGACCCAGTACTTC. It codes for CASSYSGVGQETQYF.